This entry features one TCR beta chain sequence. Its cognate antigen is unknown. This CDR3 is also generated by other DNA sequences in the sample. Reverse transcribing all isolated RNA meant expressed TCRB transcripts were sequenced. Libraries were prepared by immunoSEQ multiplex PCR; TCRdb keeps only in-frame clonotypes and omits some of them. In the table there are about 930,000 clones, about 17% of which are singletons. Trimming took off 3 bases at V and 5 bases at J, with 4 bases between the two ends. This CDR3 spans 11 amino acids. Germline assignment: CDR1 MNHNS and CDR2 SASEGT. Blood was drawn once from each donor into heparinised tubes. The draws averaged about 0.11 L. Stem cell-like memory, regulatory, central memory and naive CD4+ cells were sorted via CD45RO/CCR7/CD25/CD127/CD95/CD27. These data belong to a study of beta chain features in type 1 diabetes. General study findings and limits: cDNA-based reads could over-represent cells with high TCR expression. A greater similarity of naive, central memory and Treg TCRB repertoires was seen among patients than among healthy donors.

This clonotype was obtained from a woman aged 18-30 years in good health. V usage is TRBV6-1 and J usage is TRBJ1-2; D gene unclear. The sequenced sample was naive CD4+ T cells from blood. As DNA, the CDR3 is TGTGCCAGCAGTGAGGGGTATGGCTACACCTTC. Translating gives CASSEGYGYTF.